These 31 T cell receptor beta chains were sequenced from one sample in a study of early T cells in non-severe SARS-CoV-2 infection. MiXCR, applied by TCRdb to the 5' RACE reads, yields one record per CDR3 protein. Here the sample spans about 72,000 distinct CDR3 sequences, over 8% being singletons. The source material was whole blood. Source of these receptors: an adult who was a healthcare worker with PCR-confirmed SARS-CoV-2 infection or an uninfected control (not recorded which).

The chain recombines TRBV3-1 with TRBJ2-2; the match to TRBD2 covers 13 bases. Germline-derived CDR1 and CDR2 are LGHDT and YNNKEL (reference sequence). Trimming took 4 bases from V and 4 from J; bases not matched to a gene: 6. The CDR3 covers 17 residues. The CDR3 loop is CASSPRGTSGITGELFF. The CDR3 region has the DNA TGTGCCAGCAGCCCACGGGGGACTAGCGGGATCACCGGGGAGCTGTTTTTT.

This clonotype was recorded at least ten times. DNA for the CDR3: TGTGCCTGGGGAGGGTTCCACAATGAGCAGTTCTTC. This codes for CAWGGFHNEQFF. The V call is TRBV30, the J call TRBJ2-1; possible D gene TRBD2, 6 bases. Germline V gene data show CDR1 as GTSNPN and CDR2 as SVGIG (reference sequence). V lost 5 bases and J 5 bases, leaving 10 bases between the germline ends. This CDR3 comprises 12 residues.

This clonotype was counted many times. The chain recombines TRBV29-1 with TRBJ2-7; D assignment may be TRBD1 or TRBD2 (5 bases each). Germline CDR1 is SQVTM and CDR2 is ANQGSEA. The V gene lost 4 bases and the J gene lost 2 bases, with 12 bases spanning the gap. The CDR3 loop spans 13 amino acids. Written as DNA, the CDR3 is TGCAGCGTTGTGAGGGGCCAGGCCTACGAGCAGTACTTC. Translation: CSVVRGQAYEQYF.

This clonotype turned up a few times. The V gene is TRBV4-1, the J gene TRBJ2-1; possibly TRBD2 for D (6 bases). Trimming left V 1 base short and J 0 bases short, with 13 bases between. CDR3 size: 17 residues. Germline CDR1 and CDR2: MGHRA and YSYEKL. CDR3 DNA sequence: TGCGCCAGCAGCCAAGGGGCGGGATCGCACTCCTACAATGAGCAGTTCTTC. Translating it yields CASSQGAGSHSYNEQFF.

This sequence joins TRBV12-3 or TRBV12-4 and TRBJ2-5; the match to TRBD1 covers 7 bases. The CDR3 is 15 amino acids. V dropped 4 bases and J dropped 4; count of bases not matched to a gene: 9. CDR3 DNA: TGTGCCAGCAGTTCCACCGGGACAGTTGGAGAGACCCAGTACTTC. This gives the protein CASSSTGTVGETQYF.

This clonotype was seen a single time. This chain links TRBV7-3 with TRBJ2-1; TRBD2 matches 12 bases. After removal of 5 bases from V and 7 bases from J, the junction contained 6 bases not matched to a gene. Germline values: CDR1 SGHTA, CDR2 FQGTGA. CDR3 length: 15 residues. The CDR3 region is CASSARTSGMNEQFF. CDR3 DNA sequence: TGTGCCAGCAGCGCTCGGACTAGCGGGATGAATGAGCAGTTCTTC.

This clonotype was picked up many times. The CDR3 sequence is CASSPRLAGGRQYF. DNA of the CDR3: TGCGCCAGCAGCCCCCGACTAGCGGGAGGTCGGCAGTACTTC. The V and J genes are TRBV4-1 and TRBJ2-7; 13 bases line up with TRBD2. This CDR3 is 14 amino acids long. V dropped 4 bases and J dropped 9; count of bases not matched to a gene: 6. In germline, CDR1 is MGHRA, CDR2 YSYEKL.

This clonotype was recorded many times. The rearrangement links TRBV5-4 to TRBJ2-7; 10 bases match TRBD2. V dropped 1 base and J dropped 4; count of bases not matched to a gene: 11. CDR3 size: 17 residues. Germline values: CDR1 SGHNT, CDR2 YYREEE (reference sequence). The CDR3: CASSLNPSGSREYEQYF. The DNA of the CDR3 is TGTGCCAGCAGCTTGAATCCTAGCGGGAGTCGGGAGTACGAGCAGTACTTC. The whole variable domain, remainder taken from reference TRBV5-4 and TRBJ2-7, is ETGVTQSPTHLIKTRGQQVTLRCSSQSGHNTVSWYQQALGQGPQFIFQYYREEENGRGNFPPRFSGLQFPNYSSELNVNALELDDSALYLCASSLNPSGSREYEQYFGPGTRLTVT.

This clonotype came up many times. The CDR3 region is CASSLLKDDQPQHF. CDR3 nucleotide sequence: TGTGCCAGCAGTTTATTAAAGGACGATCAGCCCCAGCATTTT. This sequence joins TRBV27 and TRBJ1-5; D call uncertain. The CDR3 extends over 14 amino acids. The germline V gene has CDR1 MNHEY and CDR2 SMNVEV (reference sequence). V was shortened by 1 base and J by 5 bases, with 9 bases between the two germline ends.

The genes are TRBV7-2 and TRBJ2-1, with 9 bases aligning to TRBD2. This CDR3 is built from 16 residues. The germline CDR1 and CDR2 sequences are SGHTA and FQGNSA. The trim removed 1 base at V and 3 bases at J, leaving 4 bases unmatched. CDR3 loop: CASSLVRLAVYNEQFF. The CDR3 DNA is TGTGCCAGCAGCTTAGTAAGACTAGCGGTCTACAATGAGCAGTTCTTC. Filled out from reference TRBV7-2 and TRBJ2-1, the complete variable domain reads GAGVSQSPSNKVTEKGKDVELRCDPISGHTALYWYRQSLGQGLEFLIYFQGNSAPDKSGLPSDRFSAERTGGSVSTLTIQRTQQEDSAVYLCASSLVRLAVYNEQFFGPGTRLTVL.

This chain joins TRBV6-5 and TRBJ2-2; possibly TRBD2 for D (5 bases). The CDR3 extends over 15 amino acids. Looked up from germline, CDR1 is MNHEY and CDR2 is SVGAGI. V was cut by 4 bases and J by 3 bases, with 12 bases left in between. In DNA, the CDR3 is TGTGCCAGCAGTTTCGGGGTCGGATACACCGGGGAGCTGTTTTTT. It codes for CASSFGVGYTGELFF.

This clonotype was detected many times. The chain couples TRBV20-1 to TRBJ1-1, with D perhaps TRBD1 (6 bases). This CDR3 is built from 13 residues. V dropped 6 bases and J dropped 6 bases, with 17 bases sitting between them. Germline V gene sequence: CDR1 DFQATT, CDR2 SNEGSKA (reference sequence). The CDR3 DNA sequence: TGCAGTGCGTGCCGGCCCGACAGGCCTGAAGCTTTCTTT. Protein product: CSACRPDRPEAFF.

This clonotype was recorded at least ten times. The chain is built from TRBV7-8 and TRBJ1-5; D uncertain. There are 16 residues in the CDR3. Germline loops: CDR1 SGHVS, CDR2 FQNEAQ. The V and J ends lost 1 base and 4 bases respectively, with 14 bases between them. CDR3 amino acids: CASSLVRNAYNQPQHF. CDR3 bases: TGTGCCAGCAGCTTAGTGCGGAACGCCTATAATCAGCCCCAGCATTTT.

In DNA form, the CDR3 reads TGCAGCGTCAGGACAGGCGATCGTCTATCTGGGGCCAACGTCCTGACTTTC. Its translation is CSVRTGDRLSGANVLTF. The gene calls are TRBV29-1 and TRBJ2-6, with 7 bases identical to TRBD1. This CDR3 is 17 amino acids long. Unmatched junction bases numbered 12, after V lost 6 bases and J lost 1 base. Germline values: CDR1 SQVTM, CDR2 ANQGSEA.

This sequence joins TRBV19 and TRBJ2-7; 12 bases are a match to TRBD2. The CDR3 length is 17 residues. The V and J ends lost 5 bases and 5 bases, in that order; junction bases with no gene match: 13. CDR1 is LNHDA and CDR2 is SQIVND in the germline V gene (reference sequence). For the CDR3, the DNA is TGTGCCAGTAGTCCCCCACCACTAGCGGGAGGCCCCAACGAGCAGTACTTC. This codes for CASSPPPLAGGPNEQYF.

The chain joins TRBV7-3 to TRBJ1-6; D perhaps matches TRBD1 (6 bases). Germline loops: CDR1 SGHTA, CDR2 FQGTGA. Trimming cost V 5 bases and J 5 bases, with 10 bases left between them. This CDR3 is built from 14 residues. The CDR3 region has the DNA TGTGCCAGCAGCCCTTCAGGGGATAATTCACCCCTCCACTTT. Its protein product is CASSPSGDNSPLHF.

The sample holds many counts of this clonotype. Here the CDR3 DNA reads TGCGCCAGCAGCTACGGGACAGGTTACAATGAGCAGTTCTTC. This translates into CASSYGTGYNEQFF. The chain is built from TRBV5-1 and TRBJ2-1; 8 nucleotides align to TRBD1. Germline CDR1 SGHRS, CDR2 YFSETQ. This CDR3 is built from 14 residues. V lost 3 bases and J lost 4; bases outside the gene matches: 3.

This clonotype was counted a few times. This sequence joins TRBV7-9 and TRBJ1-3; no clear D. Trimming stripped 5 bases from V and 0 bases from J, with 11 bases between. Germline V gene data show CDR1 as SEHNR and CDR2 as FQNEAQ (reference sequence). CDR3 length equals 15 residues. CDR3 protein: CASSPSTASGNTIYF. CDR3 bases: TGTGCCAGCAGCCCTTCAACAGCCTCTGGAAACACCATATATTTT.

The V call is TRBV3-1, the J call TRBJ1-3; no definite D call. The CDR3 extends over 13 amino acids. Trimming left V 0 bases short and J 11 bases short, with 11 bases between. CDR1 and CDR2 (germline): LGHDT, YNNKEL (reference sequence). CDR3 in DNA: TGTGCCAGCAGCCAAGATCTACGGAGCTCCATATATTTT. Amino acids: CASSQDLRSSIYF.

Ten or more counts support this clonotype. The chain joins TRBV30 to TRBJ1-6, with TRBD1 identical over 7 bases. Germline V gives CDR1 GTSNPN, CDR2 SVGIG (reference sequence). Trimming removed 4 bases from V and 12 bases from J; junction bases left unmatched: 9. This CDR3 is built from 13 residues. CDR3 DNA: TGTGCCTGGACTACGTGGGACAGCGAACCCCTCCACTTT. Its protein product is CAWTTWDSEPLHF.

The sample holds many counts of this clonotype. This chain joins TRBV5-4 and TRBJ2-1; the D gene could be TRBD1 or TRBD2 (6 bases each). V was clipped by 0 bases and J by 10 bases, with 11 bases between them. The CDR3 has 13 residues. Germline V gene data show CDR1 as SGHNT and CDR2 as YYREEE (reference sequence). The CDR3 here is CASSLERGVEQFF. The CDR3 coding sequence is TGTGCCAGCAGCTTGGAAAGGGGGGTAGAGCAGTTCTTC.

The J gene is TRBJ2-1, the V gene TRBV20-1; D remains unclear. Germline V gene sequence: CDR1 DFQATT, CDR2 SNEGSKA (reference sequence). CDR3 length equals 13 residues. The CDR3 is CSVTPGSYNEQFF. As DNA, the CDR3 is TGCAGCGTGACGCCAGGCTCCTACAATGAGCAGTTCTTC.

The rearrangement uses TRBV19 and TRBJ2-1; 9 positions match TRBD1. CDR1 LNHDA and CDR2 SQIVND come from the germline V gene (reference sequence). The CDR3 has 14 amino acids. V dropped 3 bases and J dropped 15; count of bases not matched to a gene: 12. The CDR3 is CASSMLSRDRDPFF. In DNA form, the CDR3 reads TGTGCCAGTAGTATGCTGTCCCGGGACAGGGACCCGTTCTTC.

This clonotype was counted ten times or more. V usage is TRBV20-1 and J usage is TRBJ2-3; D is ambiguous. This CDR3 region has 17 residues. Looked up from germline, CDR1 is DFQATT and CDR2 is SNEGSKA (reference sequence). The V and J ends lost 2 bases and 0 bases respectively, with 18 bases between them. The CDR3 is CSARNPTMWGSTDTQYF. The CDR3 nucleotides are TGCAGTGCTAGAAACCCGACCATGTGGGGTAGCACAGATACGCAGTATTTT.

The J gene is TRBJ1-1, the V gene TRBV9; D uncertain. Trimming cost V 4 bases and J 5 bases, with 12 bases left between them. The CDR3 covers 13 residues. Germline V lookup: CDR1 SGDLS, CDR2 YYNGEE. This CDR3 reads CASSSTVFTEAFF. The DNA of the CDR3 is TGTGCCAGCAGCTCAACAGTATTTACTGAAGCTTTCTTT.

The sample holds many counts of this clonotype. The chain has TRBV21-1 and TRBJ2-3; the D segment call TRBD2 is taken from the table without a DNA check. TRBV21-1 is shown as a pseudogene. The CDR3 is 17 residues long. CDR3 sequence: CASSKTCLAGGQDTQYF. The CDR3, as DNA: TGTGCCAGCAGCAAAACTTGCCTAGCGGGAGGTCAGGATACGCAGTATTTT.

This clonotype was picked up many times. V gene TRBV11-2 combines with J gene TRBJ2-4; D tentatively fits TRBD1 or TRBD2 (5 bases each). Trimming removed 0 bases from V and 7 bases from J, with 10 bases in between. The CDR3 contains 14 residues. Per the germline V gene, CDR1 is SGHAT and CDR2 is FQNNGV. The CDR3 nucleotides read TGTGCCAGCAGCTTAGATTGGTGGGGGAACATTCAGTACTTC. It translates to CASSLDWWGNIQYF.

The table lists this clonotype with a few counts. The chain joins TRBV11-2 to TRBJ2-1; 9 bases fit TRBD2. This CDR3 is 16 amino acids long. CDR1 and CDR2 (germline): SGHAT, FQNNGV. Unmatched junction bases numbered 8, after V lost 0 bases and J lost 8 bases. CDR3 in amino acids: CASSLEGSGSWDEQFF. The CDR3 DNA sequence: TGTGCCAGCAGCTTAGAGGGTAGCGGGAGCTGGGATGAGCAGTTCTTC.

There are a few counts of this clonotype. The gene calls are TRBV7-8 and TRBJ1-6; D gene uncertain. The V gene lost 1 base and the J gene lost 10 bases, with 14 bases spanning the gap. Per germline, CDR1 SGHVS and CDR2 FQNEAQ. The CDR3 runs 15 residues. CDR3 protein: CASSLGQREGSPLHF. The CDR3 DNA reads TGTGCCAGCAGCTTAGGGCAACGGGAAGGATCACCCCTCCACTTT.

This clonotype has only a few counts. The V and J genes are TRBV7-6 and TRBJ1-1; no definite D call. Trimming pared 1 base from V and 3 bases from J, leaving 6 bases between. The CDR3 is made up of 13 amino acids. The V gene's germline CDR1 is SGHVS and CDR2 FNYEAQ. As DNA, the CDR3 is TGTGCCAGCAGCTTAGAATCCTACACTGAAGCTTTCTTT. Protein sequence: CASSLESYTEAFF.

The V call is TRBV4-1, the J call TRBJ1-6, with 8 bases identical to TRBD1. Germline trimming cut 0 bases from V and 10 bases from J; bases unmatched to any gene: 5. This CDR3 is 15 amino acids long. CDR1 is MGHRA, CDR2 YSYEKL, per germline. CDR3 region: CASSQEKAGGSPLHF. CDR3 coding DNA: TGCGCCAGCAGCCAAGAAAAAGCAGGGGGCTCACCCCTCCACTTT.